Listed here are 3 T cell receptor beta chains from one sample, sequenced in a study of T-cell reconstitution after alpha-beta-depleted transplantation in children. Library preparation (for TCRbeta) was performed with unique molecular identifiers. TCRdb used MiXCR to reprocess the PCR reads, holding one entry per CDR3 protein. The sample comprises 250,000 to 300,000 distinct CDR3 sequences, 11% of which are singletons, and about a quarter rests with the top ten. The source material was peripheral blood, sampled 180 days after TCRalphabeta/CD19-depleted stem cell transplant. The receptors originated from a male patient aged 2 to 9 who had a stem cell transplant for chronic granulomatous disease, so the T cells may come from the graft donor.

This clonotype was seen ten or more times. This chain joins TRBV7-2 and TRBJ2-2; D is unresolved. With 2 bases removed from V and 1 base from J, the gap between germline ends came to 14 bases. Germline CDR1 and CDR2: SGHTA and FQGNSA. CDR3 length equals 17 residues. The CDR3 is CASSLILSVKNTGELFF. CDR3 coding DNA: TGTGCCAGCAGCTTAATTTTATCGGTTAAGAACACCGGGGAGCTGTTTTTT.

A note on this clonotype: Since a much larger clone is just one base distant, this may be a read error. V is TRBV5-1 and J is TRBJ2-7; D not certain. Per germline, CDR1 SGHRS and CDR2 YFSETQ. The CDR3 covers 10 residues. The CDR3 region has the DNA TGCGCCAGCAGCAAGTACGAGCAGAACTTC. This codes for CASSKYEQNF.

Ten or more counts support this clonotype. CDR3 sequence: CSASRTNQETQYF. The CDR3 DNA follows: TGCAGTGCATCCCGGACGAACCAAGAGACCCAGTACTTC. The rearrangement uses TRBV20-1 and TRBJ2-5; the D is unclear. Trimming took 6 bases from V and 0 from J, leaving 11 bases between them. Germline V gene data show CDR1 as DFQATT and CDR2 as SNEGSKA (reference sequence). The CDR3 has 13 residues.